This T cell receptor beta chain derives from a study of blood T cell repertoires in COVID-19. Study overall: The United States, Italy and Spain provided the acute and convalescent COVID-19 samples. T cells, B-cell-depleted T cells, or PBMCs provided the cDNA or gDNA that served as material.

Germline values: CDR1 SEHNR, CDR2 FQNEAQ (reference sequence). V was trimmed by 5 bases and J by 6 bases, leaving 11 bases between them. The CDR3 is 13 residues long. In the source study's methods: Nucleated cell number was recorded as an estimate derived from reference gene primer amplification. Only in-frame clones appear in the TCRdb table, and some are missing; sequencing was by immunoSEQ multiplex PCR. The D gene and trimming were derived from the DNA, and the V and J assignments and clone size from that table. Of over 150,000 clones listed, 70% to 90% are singletons. This chain joins TRBV7-9 and TRBJ1-3; D might be TRBD1 (5 bases). The sequencing input was peripheral blood. The TCR comes from a man aged 35 to 55 with active or convalescent COVID-19. CDR3 residues: CASSVVGENTIYF. CDR3 in DNA: TGTGCCAGCAGCGTGGTAGGGGAAAACACCATATATTTT. Full variable domain (remainder filled in from reference TRBV7-9 and TRBJ1-3): DTGVSQNPRHKITKRGQNVTFRCDPISEHNRLYWYRQTLGQGPEFLTYFQNEAQLEKSRLLSDRFSAERPKGSFSTLEIQRTEQGDSAMYLCASSVVGENTIYFGEGSWLTVV.